What follows are 6 T cell receptor beta chains derived from one specimen sequenced in a study of cytomegalovirus exposure and HLA in healthy donors (dated by TCRdb to 2017 to 2019). Library preparation employed the immunoSEQ multiplex PCR assay. For the multiplex PCR, a mixture combining 60 forward primers for TCR Vbeta segments and 13 reverse primers for TCR Jbeta segments was used. In its TCRdb copy, this immuneACCESS table keeps in-frame sequences only and misses some clones. Where compared with another copy, unresolved V genes explain less than half of these, and the others have no known cause. The sample yields 200,000 to 300,000 clones; roughly 87% were counted once. In total, the top ten clones hold 5.4% of the sample. Sequencing used PBMCs. These receptors all stem from a woman aged 40 to 50 in good health and CMV-seropositive.

The rearrangement joins TRBV5-1 to TRBJ1-1, with a weak D call TRBD1 (6 bases). Germline CDR1 SGHRS, CDR2 YFSETQ. The CDR3 covers 15 residues. The germline V and J ends were trimmed by 0 bases and 1 base, with 10 bases remaining between them. The CDR3 coding sequence is TGCGCCAGCAGCTTGGGTGGGGGCAGGAACACTGAAGCTTTCTTT. As protein: CASSLGGGRNTEAFF.

The V and J genes are TRBV5-1 and TRBJ2-2, with 7 bases aligning to TRBD2. Looked up from germline, CDR1 is SGHRS and CDR2 is YFSETQ. This CDR3 has 15 amino acids. Losses at the gene ends were 3 bases for V and 8 bases for J; bases not matched to a gene: 10. The CDR3 protein is CASSWASGLEGELFF. The CDR3 bases are TGCGCCAGCAGCTGGGCTAGCGGCCTCGAGGGGGAGCTGTTTTTT.

The chain is built from TRBV28 and TRBJ1-1; D is unresolved. The V and J ends lost 6 bases and 4 bases respectively, with 15 bases between them. The CDR3 is 14 amino acids. Germline-derived CDR1 and CDR2 are MDHEN and SYDVKM. CDR3 in DNA: TGTGCCAGCAGGTCCTGGGGAGGTCCCACTGAAGCTTTCTTT. Encoded protein: CASRSWGGPTEAFF. Drawing the rest from reference TRBV28 and TRBJ1-1, the complete variable domain is DVKVTQSSRYLVKRTGEKVFLECVQDMDHENMFWYRQDPGLGLRLIYFSYDVKMKEKGDIPEGYSVSREKKERFSLILESASTNQTSMYLCASRSWGGPTEAFFGQGTRLTVV.

The CDR3 loop is CASSPPSAGPYGYTF. Here the CDR3 DNA reads TGTGCCAGCTCACCACCGTCAGCAGGGCCTTATGGCTACACCTTC. The V and J genes are TRBV18 and TRBJ1-2; D may be TRBD1 (5 bases). Germline V gene sequence: CDR1 KGHSH, CDR2 LQKENI. Trimming took off 0 bases at V and 5 bases at J, with 13 bases between the two ends. This CDR3 is built from 15 residues.

This chain uses TRBV6-6 with TRBJ2-3, with unresolved D. Between the trimmed V and J ends, which lost 5 bases and 3 bases, there was a span of 6 bases. The V gene's germline CDR1 is MNHNY and CDR2 SVGAGI (reference sequence). The CDR3 consists of 12 residues. CDR3 residues: CASSQATDTQYF. The CDR3 DNA reads TGTGCCAGCAGTCAGGCGACAGATACGCAGTATTTT.

This chain uses TRBV19 with TRBJ1-1, with TRBD1 matching 9 bases. Germline CDR1 LNHDA, CDR2 SQIVND (reference sequence). The CDR3 totals 13 residues. Germline trimming cut 4 bases from V and 9 bases from J; bases unmatched to any gene: 6. CDR3 nucleotide sequence: TGTGCCAGTAGTACCGGGACAGGGACTAAAGCTTTCTTT. Amino acid sequence: CASSTGTGTKAFF.